This T cell receptor beta chain was found in a study of CD8 T cells in ankylosing spondylitis. Notes on the study in general: Clones linked to disease were reported to show significant enrichment in matched ankylosing spondylitis synovial fluid. Disease-linked clones were found to be CD8+ and relatively rare in peripheral blood. Earlier authors reported some of these motif variants in reactive arthritis synovial fluid and blood. Ankylosing spondylitis blood appeared to be characterized by a TCR beta motif of eight or nine highly homologous variants.

This clonotype was seen a single time. Its antigen is as yet unknown. TCRdb re-called the 5' RACE reads through MiXCR, storing one row per CDR3 protein. The repertoire holds 250,000 or so distinct CDR3 sequences, with around a tenth as singletons. V gave up 2 bases and J gave up 4 bases; unmatched junction bases: 9. The CDR3 has 16 amino acids. Germline CDR1 and CDR2: SGHRS and YFSETQ. The sequenced sample consisted of blood, either unsorted or a sorted T cell fraction (not recorded which). The sequence came from a male donor with ankylosing spondylitis or in good health (not recorded which). V usage is TRBV5-1 and J usage is TRBJ2-1, with 7 bases fitting TRBD2. The CDR3 region has the DNA TGCGCCAGCAGCTTCCGCGGGGGTACATATTACAATGAGCAGTTCTTC. It encodes CASSFRGGTYYNEQFF.